The 8 T cell receptor beta chains below come from one sample, sequenced in a study of blood T cell repertoires in COVID-19. Here immunoSEQ multiplex PCR was the method, and the copy in TCRdb shows in-frame clones only, minus some. Of 470,000 or so clones in the sample, approximately 85% were seen once. Sequencing used peripheral blood. The receptors stem from a human donor in a cohort sampled during active COVID-19.

This clone was seen a single time. Other DNA sequences of this sample code for an identical CDR3. The V gene is TRBV5-1, the J gene TRBJ1-1; 7 positions agree with TRBD1. The CDR3 has 14 amino acids. The germline V gene encodes CDR1 SGHRS and CDR2 YFSETQ. The V gene end was trimmed by 4 bases and the J gene end by 0 bases; junction bases not matched to a gene: 3. The CDR3 nucleotides are TGCGCCAGCAGCCCACAGGGGCTGAACACTGAAGCTTTCTTT. It yields the protein CASSPQGLNTEAFF. Together with reference TRBV5-1 and TRBJ1-1, the CDR3 gives the full variable domain: KAGVTQTPRYLIKTRGQQVTLSCSPISGHRSVSWYQQTPGQGLQFLFEYFSETQRNKGNFPGRFSGRQFSNSRSEMNVSTLELGDSALYLCASSPQGLNTEAFFGQGTRLTVV.

The CDR3 protein is CSAPDSSNYGYTF. The CDR3 nucleotides read TGCAGCGCCCCGGACAGTTCTAACTATGGCTACACCTTC. The chain combines TRBV29-1 with TRBJ1-2, with D perhaps matching TRBD1 (6 bases). This CDR3 region has 13 residues. Germline V gene data show CDR1 as SQVTM and CDR2 as ANQGSEA. Trimming took 7 bases from V and 0 from J, leaving 12 bases between them.

This chain links TRBV20-1 with TRBJ2-1; 9 nucleotides line up with TRBD2. This CDR3 has 15 residues. In germline, CDR1 is DFQATT, CDR2 SNEGSKA (reference sequence). V was pared by 3 bases and J by 9 bases, with 12 bases of the junction left unmatched. DNA of the CDR3: TGCAGTGCTAGTATTCGCGGGAGGGCACCGAGTGAGCAGTTCTTC. Protein product: CSASIRGRAPSEQFF.

J is TRBJ1-5 and V is TRBV29-1; tentative D call: TRBD1 (6 bases). V lost 6 bases and J lost 5, with 17 bases in between. The V gene's germline CDR1 is SQVTM and CDR2 ANQGSEA. The length of the CDR3 is 14 residues. Here the CDR3 DNA reads TGCAGCGTAGCAGGGGAGTCGGGTGATCAGCCCCAGCATTTT. Its translation: CSVAGESGDQPQHF. The entire variable domain, with the rest obtained from reference TRBV29-1 and TRBJ1-5, is as follows: SAVISQKPSRDICQRGTSLTIQCQVDSQVTMMFWYRQQPGQSLTLIATANQGSEATYESGFVIDKFPISRPNLTFSTLTVSNMSPEDSSIYLCSVAGESGDQPQHFGDGTRLSIL.

The V and J genes are TRBV28 and TRBJ2-1, with 11 bases lining up with TRBD2. CDR1 is MDHEN and CDR2 is SYDVKM in the germline V gene. J was trimmed by 0 bases and V by 6 bases; bases with no gene match: 4. The CDR3 is made up of 16 amino acids. CDR3 in DNA: TGTGCCAGCAGAACTAGCGGGAGTGTCTCCTACAATGAGCAGTTCTTC. This sequence encodes CASRTSGSVSYNEQFF.

This clone was recorded a few times. The J gene is TRBJ1-1, the V gene TRBV6-6, with D perhaps matching TRBD1 (6 bases). This CDR3 comprises 14 residues. Germline-derived CDR1 and CDR2 are MNHNY and SVGAGI (reference sequence). V was cut by 1 base and J by 6 bases, with 12 bases left in between. The CDR3 region has the DNA TGTGCCAGCAGTTACTGGGTCAGGGGAGCTGAAGCTTTCTTT. Its translation: CASSYWVRGAEAFF.

The V gene is TRBV29-1, the J gene TRBJ2-1; D is possibly TRBD1 (6 bases). V was cut by 4 bases and J by 6 bases, with 10 bases left in between. This CDR3 is 12 amino acids long. Germline V gene sequence: CDR1 SQVTM, CDR2 ANQGSEA. The CDR3: CSVGNRANEQFF. The CDR3 coding sequence is TGCAGCGTTGGGAACAGGGCCAATGAGCAGTTCTTC.

J is TRBJ1-4 and V is TRBV7-9; 9 nucleotides align to TRBD1. Germline V gene data show CDR1 as SEHNR and CDR2 as FQNEAQ (reference sequence). Germline trimming cut 0 bases from V and 6 bases from J; bases unmatched to any gene: 5. There are 16 residues in the CDR3. This CDR3 is CASSLALRDRDEKLFF. DNA of the CDR3: TGTGCCAGCAGCTTAGCCCTCCGGGACAGGGATGAAAAACTGTTTTTT.